This T cell receptor (beta chain) was obtained from a study of response to subunit inactivated influenza vaccine. Notes on the study in general: A suggestion made by the authors is that each seasonal influenza vaccination recruits few new T cells.

Each CDR3 protein gets one entry after TCRdb re-called the RT-PCR reads with MiXCR. The table records about 800,000 distinct CDR3 sequences, about 20% of them present only once. This clonotype has only a few counts. Antigen: not known. CDR3 length: 16 amino acids. V gave up 6 bases and J gave up 2 bases; unmatched junction bases: 6. Germline V gene data show CDR1 as LGHDT and CDR2 as YNNKEL (reference sequence). The J gene is TRBJ2-1, the V gene TRBV3-1, with 11 positions matching TRBD2. Sequenced here: PBMCs from blood, sampled approximately 5 days after vaccination. This sequence was found in a man aged 45-65 years who received an inactivated influenza vaccine. The CDR3 DNA is TGTGCCAGCAGTCCCCATAGCGGGAGGGCCTACAATGAGCAGTTCTTC. Translating gives CASSPHSGRAYNEQFF.